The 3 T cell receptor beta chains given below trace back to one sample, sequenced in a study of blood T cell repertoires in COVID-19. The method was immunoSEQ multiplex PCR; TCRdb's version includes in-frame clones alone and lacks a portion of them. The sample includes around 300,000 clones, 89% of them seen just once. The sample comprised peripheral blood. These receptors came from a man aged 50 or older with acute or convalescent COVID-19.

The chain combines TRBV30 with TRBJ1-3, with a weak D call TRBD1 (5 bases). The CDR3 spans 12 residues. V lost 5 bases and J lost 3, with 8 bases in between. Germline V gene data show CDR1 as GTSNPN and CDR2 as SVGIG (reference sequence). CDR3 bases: TGTGCCTGGCAGGGAGGTGGAAACACCATATATTTT. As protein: CAWQGGGNTIYF. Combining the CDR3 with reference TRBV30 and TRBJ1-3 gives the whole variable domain SQTIHQWPATLVQPVGSPLSLECTVEGTSNPNLYWYRQAAGRGLQLLFYSVGIGQISSEVPQNLSASRPQDRQFILSSKKLLLSDSGFYLCAWQGGGNTIYFGEGSWLTVV.

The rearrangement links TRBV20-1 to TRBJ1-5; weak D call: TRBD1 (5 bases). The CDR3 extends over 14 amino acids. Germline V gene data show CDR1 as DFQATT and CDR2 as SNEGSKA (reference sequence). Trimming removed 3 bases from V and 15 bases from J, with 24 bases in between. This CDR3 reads CSASSQNARTGVHF. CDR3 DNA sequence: TGCAGTGCTAGTAGTCAGAACGCCAGGACGGGGGTGCATTTT.

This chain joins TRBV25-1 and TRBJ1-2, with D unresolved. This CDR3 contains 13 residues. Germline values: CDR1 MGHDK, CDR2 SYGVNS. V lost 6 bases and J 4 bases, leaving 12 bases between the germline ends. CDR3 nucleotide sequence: TGTGCCAGCAGGGGAGAGGGTGCCTATGGCTACACCTTC. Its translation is CASRGEGAYGYTF.